This note documents a single T cell receptor beta chain sequence. The target antigen is unknown. The data were taken from a study of cytomegalovirus exposure and HLA in healthy donors. V shed 3 bases, J shed 1 base, and the junction held 2 bases outside the gene matches. CDR3 size: 14 residues. Germline CDR1 reads KGHSH; CDR2 reads LQKENI. A multiplex PCR was run with 60 Vbeta primers and 13 Jbeta primers. Sequencing was performed with immunoSEQ multiplex PCR; in TCRdb, only in-frame clones are kept and a portion is missing. The data hold 100,000 to 150,000 clones, with 65% to 75% observed a single time. Study-level points and caveats: Most of the TCR beta V segments (in an earlier analysis) were productive either about 87% or about 30% of the time. A later analysis linked 15,000 to 20,000 TCR beta sequences to HLA alleles at 0.05 false discovery rate. In most subjects, TCR beta sequences reportedly gave accurate predictions of HLA-A and HLA-B alleles.

This TCR came from a woman between 45 and 60 years old in good health and CMV-seropositive. Sequenced sample: PBMCs. This chain joins TRBV18 and TRBJ2-5; 7 nucleotides align to TRBD1. This CDR3 is CASSPGQSQETQYF. DNA of the CDR3: TGTGCCAGCTCACCGGGACAGTCCCAAGAGACCCAGTACTTC.